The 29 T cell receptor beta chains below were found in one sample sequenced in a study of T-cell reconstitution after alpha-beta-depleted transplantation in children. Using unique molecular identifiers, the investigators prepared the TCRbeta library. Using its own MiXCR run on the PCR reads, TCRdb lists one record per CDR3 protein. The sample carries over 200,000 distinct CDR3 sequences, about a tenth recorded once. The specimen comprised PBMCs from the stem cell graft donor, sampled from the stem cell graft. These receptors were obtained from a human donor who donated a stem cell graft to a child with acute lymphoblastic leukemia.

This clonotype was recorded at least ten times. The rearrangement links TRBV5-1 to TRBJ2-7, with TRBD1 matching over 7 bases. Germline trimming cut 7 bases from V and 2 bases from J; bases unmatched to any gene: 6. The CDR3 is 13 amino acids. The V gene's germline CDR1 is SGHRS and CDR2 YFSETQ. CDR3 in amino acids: CASRRTGTYEQYF. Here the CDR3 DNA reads TGCGCCAGCCGACGGACAGGAACCTACGAGCAGTACTTC.

As DNA, the CDR3 is TGTGCCAGCTCACCACAACCCAGGGGCGGCACAGATACGCAGTATTTT. This sequence encodes CASSPQPRGGTDTQYF. The rearrangement uses TRBV18 and TRBJ2-3; weak D call: TRBD1 (6 bases). This CDR3 is 16 amino acids long. Looked up from germline, CDR1 is KGHSH and CDR2 is LQKENI. Between the trimmed V and J ends, which lost 1 base and 1 base, there was a span of 12 bases.

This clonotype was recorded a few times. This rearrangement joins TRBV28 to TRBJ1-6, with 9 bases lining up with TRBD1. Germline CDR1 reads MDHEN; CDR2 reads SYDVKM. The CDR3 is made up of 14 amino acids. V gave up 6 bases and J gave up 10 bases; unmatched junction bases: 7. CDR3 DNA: TGTGCCAGCAGAGACGGGACAGGGTCCTCACCCCTCCACTTT. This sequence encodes CASRDGTGSSPLHF.

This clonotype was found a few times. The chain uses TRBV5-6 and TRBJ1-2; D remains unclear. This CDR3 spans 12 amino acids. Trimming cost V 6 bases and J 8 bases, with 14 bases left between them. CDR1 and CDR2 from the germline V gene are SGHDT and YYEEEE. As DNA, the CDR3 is TGTGCCAGCAAAAAAGAGGCGGACGGCTACACCTTC. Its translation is CASKKEADGYTF.

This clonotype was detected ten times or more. In nucleotides, the CDR3 is TGTGCCAGCAGACCAGACAGGAATGAGCAGTTCTTC. Protein product: CASRPDRNEQFF. The chain has TRBV12-3 or TRBV12-4 and TRBJ2-1; TRBD1 is a possible D gene (6 bases). V dropped 6 bases and J dropped 7 bases, with 10 bases sitting between them. This CDR3 contains 12 residues.

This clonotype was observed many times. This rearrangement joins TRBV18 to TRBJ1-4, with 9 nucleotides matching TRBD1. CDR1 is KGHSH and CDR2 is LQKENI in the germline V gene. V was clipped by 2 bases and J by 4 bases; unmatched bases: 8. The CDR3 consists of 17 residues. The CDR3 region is CASSPLTGGNGNEKLFF. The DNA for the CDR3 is TGTGCCAGCTCACCATTAACAGGGGGCAATGGTAATGAAAAACTGTTTTTT.

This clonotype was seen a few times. The CDR3 DNA follows: TGTGCCAGCAGCACCCAAATCCAAACGGGGAATGAGCAGTTCTTC. Its protein is CASSTQIQTGNEQFF. The V and J genes are TRBV12-3 or TRBV12-4 and TRBJ2-1; maybe TRBD2 (5 bases). V shed 6 bases and J shed 7 bases, with 19 bases lying between them. This CDR3 is 15 amino acids long.

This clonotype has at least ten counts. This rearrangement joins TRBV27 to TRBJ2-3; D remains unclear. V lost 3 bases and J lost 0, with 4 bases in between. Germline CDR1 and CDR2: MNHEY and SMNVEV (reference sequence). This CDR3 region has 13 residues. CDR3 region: CASSFYSTDTQYF. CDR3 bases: TGTGCCAGCAGTTTTTACAGCACAGATACGCAGTATTTT.

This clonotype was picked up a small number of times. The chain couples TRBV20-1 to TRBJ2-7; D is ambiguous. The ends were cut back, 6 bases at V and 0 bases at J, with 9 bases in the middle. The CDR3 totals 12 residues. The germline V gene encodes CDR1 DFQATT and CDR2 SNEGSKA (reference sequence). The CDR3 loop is CSAATASYEQYF. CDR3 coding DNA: TGCAGTGCCGCGACGGCCTCCTACGAGCAGTACTTC.

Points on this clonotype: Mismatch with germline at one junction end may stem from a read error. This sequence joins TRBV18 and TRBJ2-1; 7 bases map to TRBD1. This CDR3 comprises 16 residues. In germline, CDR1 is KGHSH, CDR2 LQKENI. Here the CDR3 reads CANSPRPGQPYNEQFF. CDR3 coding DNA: TGTGCCAACTCACCACGCCCGGGACAGCCATACAATGAGCAGTTCTTC.

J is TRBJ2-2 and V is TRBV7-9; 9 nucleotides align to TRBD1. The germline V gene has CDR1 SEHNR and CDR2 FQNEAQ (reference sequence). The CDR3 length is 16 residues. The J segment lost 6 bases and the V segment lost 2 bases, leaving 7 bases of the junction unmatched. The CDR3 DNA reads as TGTGCCAGCAGCTTACTCGAACACAGGGGGCCCGGGGAGCTGTTTTTT. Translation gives CASSLLEHRGPGELFF.

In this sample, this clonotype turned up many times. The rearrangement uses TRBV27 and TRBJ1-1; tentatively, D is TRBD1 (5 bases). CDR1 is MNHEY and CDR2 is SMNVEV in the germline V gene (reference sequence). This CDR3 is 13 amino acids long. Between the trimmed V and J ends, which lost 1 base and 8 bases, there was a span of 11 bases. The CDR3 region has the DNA TGTGCCAGCAGTTTATTTAACGGGGGGGAAGCTTTCTTT. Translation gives CASSLFNGGEAFF.

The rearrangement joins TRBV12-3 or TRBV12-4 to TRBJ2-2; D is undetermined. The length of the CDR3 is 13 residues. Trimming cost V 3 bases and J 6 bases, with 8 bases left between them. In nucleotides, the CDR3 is TGTGCCAGCAGTTTGCGCAGTCCCGGGGAGCTGTTTTTT. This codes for CASSLRSPGELFF.

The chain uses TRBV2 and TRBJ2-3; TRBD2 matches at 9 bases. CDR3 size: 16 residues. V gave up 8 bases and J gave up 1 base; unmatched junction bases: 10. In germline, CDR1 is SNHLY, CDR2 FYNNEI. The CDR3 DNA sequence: TGTGCCAGCGGGGGGGCGGAGCGGGGGGGCACAGATACGCAGTATTTT. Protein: CASGGAERGGTDTQYF.

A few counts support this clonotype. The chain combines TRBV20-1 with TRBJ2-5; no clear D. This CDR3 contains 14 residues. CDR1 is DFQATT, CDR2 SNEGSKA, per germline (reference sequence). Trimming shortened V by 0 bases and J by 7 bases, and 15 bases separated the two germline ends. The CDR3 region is CSARESLVTLTQYF. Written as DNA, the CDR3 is TGCAGTGCTAGAGAATCCCTGGTAACGTTGACCCAGTACTTC.

Here the CDR3 reads CSARDGASGDSTSGTQYF. The DNA of the CDR3 is TGCAGTGCTAGAGATGGGGCTAGCGGGGATTCAACCTCAGGGACCCAGTACTTC. The gene calls are TRBV20-1 and TRBJ2-5; 9 positions match TRBD2. V lost 0 bases, J lost 7 bases, and 18 bases stayed unmatched. From germline, CDR1 is DFQATT and CDR2 SNEGSKA (reference sequence). This CDR3 region has 18 residues.

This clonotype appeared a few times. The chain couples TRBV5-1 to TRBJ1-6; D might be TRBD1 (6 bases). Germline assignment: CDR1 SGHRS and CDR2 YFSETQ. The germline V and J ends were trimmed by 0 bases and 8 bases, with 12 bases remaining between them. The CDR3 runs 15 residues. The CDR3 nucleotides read TGCGCCAGCAGCTTGGACGCAGGGGCGGATTCACCCCTCCACTTT. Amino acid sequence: CASSLDAGADSPLHF. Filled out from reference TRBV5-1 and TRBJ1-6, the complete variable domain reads KAGVTQTPRYLIKTRGQQVTLSCSPISGHRSVSWYQQTPGQGLQFLFEYFSETQRNKGNFPGRFSGRQFSNSRSEMNVSTLELGDSALYLCASSLDAGADSPLHFGNGTRLTVT.

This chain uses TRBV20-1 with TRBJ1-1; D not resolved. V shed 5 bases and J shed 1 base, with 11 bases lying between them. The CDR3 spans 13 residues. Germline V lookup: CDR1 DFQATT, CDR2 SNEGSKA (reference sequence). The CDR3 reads CSAYGISNTEAFF. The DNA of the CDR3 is TGCAGTGCTTACGGCATTTCGAACACTGAAGCTTTCTTT.

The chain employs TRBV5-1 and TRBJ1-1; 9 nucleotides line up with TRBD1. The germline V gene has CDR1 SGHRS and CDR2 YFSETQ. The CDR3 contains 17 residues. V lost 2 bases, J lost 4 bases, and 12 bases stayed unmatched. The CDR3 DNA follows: TGCGCCAGCAGCTTATTCCGGGACAGGGATGGAAGCACTGAAGCTTTCTTT. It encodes CASSLFRDRDGSTEAFF.

CDR3 sequence: CSARDYGPTNTEAFF. DNA for the CDR3: TGCAGTGCTAGAGATTATGGACCGACGAACACTGAAGCTTTCTTT. The chain couples TRBV20-1 to TRBJ1-1; D call uncertain. The germline V gene has CDR1 DFQATT and CDR2 SNEGSKA (reference sequence). The CDR3 totals 15 residues. Trimming shortened V by 0 bases and J by 1 base, and 12 bases separated the two germline ends.

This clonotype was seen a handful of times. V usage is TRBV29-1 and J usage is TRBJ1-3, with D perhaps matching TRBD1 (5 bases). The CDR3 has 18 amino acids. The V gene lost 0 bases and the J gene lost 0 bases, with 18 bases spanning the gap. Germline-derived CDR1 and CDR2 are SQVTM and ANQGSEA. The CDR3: CSVEDPDTIQPSGNTIYF. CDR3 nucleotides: TGCAGCGTTGAAGATCCGGACACTATACAACCCTCTGGAAACACCATATATTTT.

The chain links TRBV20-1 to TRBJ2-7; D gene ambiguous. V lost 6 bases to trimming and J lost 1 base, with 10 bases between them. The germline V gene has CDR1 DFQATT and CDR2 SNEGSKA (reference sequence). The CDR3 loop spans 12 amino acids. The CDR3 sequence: CSAPPGSYEQYF. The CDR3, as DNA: TGCAGTGCGCCTCCAGGATCCTACGAGCAGTACTTC.

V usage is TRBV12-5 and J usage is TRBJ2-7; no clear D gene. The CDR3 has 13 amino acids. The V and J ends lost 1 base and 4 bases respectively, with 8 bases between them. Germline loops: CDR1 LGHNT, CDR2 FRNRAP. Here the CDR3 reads CASGLGMRYEQYF. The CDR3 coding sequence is TGTGCTAGTGGTTTGGGGATGAGATACGAGCAGTACTTC.

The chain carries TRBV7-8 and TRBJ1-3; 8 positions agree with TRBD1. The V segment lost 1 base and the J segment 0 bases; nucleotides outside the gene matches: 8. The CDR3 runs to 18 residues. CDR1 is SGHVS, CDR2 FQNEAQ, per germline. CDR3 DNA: TGTGCCAGCAGCTTAGAGTCGACAGGGGCTTACTCTGGAAACACCATATATTTT. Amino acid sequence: CASSLESTGAYSGNTIYF.

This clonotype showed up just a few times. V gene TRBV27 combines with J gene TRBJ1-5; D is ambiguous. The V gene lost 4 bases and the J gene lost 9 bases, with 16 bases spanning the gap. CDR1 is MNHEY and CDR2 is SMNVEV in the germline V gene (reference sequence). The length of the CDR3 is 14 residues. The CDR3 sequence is CASSSSVAPGPQHF. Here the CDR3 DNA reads TGTGCCAGCAGTTCCTCGGTGGCGCCGGGGCCCCAGCATTTT.

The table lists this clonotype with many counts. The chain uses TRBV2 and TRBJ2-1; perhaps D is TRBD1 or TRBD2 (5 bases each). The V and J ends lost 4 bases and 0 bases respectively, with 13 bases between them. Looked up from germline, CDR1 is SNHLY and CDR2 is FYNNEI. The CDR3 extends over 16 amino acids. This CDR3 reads CASSAGPPSSYNEQFF. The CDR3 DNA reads TGTGCCAGCAGTGCGGGACCGCCGAGCTCCTACAATGAGCAGTTCTTC.

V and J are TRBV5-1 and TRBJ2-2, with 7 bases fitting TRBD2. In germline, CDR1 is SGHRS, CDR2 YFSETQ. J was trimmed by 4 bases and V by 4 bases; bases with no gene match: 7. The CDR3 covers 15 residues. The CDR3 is CASSPSGGPTGELFF. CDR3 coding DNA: TGCGCCAGCAGCCCCTCGGGGGGTCCCACCGGGGAGCTGTTTTTT.

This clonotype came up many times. In nucleotides, the CDR3 is TGTGCCAGCAGCTTTCTTTTTCGGGCGAGGGGCTCCTACGAGCAGTACTTC. Translation gives CASSFLFRARGSYEQYF. This rearrangement joins TRBV7-2 to TRBJ2-7; D is perhaps TRBD1 or TRBD2 (5 bases each). Trimming cost V 3 bases and J 0 bases, with 18 bases left between them. Germline CDR1 SGHTA, CDR2 FQGNSA. The CDR3 loop spans 17 amino acids. Drawing the rest from reference TRBV7-2 and TRBJ2-7, the complete variable domain is GAGVSQSPSNKVTEKGKDVELRCDPISGHTALYWYRQSLGQGLEFLIYFQGNSAPDKSGLPSDRFSAERTGGSVSTLTIQRTQQEDSAVYLCASSFLFRARGSYEQYFGPGTRLTVT.

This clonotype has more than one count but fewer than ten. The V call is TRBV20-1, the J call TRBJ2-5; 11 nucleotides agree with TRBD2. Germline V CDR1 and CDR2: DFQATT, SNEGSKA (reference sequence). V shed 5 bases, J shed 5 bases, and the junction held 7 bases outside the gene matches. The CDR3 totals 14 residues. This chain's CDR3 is CSALLAGGGETQYF. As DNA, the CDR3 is TGCAGTGCTCTTCTAGCGGGGGGAGGGGAGACCCAGTACTTC.